Here is one T cell receptor beta chain with its context. This sample stems from a study of blood T cell repertoires in COVID-19. Study context: The United States, Italy and Spain supplied acute and convalescent COVID-19 samples. PBMCs, B-cell-depleted T cells, or T cells provided the cDNA or gDNA that made up the material.

Profiled with immunoSEQ multiplex PCR; TCRdb holds only in-frame clones, not every one. The table includes just under 35,000 clones, over 90% detected once. The CDR3 is 13 residues long. The V gene end was trimmed by 6 bases and the J gene end by 3 bases; junction bases not matched to a gene: 1. Looked up from germline, CDR1 is MNHEY and CDR2 is SVGAGI. The sequencing sample was made of peripheral blood. The sequence came from a man aged 55 to 69 with active or convalescent COVID-19. The chain is built from TRBV6-5 and TRBJ1-1, with 10 bases lining up with TRBD1. CDR3 protein: CASRGQGYTEAFF. The DNA for the CDR3 is TGTGCCAGCAGGGGACAGGGGTACACTGAAGCTTTCTTT.